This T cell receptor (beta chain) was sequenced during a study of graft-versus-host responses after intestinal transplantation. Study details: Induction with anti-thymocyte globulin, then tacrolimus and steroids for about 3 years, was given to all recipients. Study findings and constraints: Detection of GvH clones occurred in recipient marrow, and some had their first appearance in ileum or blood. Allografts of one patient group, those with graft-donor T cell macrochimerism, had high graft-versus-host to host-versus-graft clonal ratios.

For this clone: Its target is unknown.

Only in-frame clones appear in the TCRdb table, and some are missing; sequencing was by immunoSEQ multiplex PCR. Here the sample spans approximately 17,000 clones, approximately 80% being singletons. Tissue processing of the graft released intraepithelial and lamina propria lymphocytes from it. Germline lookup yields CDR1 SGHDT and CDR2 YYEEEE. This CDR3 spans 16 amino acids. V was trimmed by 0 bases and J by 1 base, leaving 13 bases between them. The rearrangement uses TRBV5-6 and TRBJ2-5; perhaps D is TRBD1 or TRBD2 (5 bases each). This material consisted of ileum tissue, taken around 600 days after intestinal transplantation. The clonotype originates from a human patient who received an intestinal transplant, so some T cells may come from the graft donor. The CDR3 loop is CASSLAREQAQETQYF. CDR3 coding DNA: TGTGCCAGCAGCTTGGCCCGGGAACAGGCCCAAGAGACCCAGTACTTC.